This T cell receptor beta chain is drawn from a study of cytomegalovirus exposure and HLA in healthy donors. PCR primers comprised 60 Vbeta and 13 Jbeta primers. Libraries were prepared by immunoSEQ multiplex PCR; TCRdb keeps only in-frame clonotypes and omits some of them. The sample comprises about 100,000 clones, about 72% of which are singletons, and under 20% rests with the top ten. The length of the CDR3 is 13 residues. Germline V gene data show CDR1 as MNHEY and CDR2 as SVGAGI. V lost 4 bases to trimming and J lost 5 bases, with 10 bases between them. The chain joins TRBV6-5 to TRBJ2-3, with D possibly being TRBD1 (6 bases). The clonotype comes from a woman aged 55-69 years in good health and CMV-seropositive. Sequencing was done on a sample of PBMCs. CDR3 nucleotides: TGTGCCAGCAGTTTGCAGGGGAAAGATACGCAGTATTTT. It encodes CASSLQGKDTQYF.